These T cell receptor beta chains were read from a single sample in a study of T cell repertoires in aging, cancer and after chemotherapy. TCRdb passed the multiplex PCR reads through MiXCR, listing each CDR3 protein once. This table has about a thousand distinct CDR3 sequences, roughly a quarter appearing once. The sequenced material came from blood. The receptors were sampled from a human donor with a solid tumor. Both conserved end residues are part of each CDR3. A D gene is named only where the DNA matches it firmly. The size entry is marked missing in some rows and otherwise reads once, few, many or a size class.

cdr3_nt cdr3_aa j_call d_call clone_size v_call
TGCAGTGCTAGAATAGGGGGGAGAAACACCGGGGAGCTGTTTTTT CSARIGGRNTGELFF TRBJ2-2 NA few TRBV20-1
TGTGCCAGCGCAACGAGCGGGAGGGCCTACAATGAGCAGTTCTTC CASATSGRAYNEQFF TRBJ2-1 TRBD2 NA TRBV28
TGTGCCAGCCACTCCCTCTATGGCTACACCTTC CASHSLYGYTF TRBJ1-2 NA large TRBV6-1
TGTGCCAGCAGCTTAGATCAGACGGCAGCAACTAATGAAAAACTGTTTTTT CASSLDQTAATNEKLFF TRBJ1-4 NA NA TRBV11-2
TGTGCCAGCAGTGATATATGGGGTGTTAATGAAAAACTGTTTTTT CASSDIWGVNEKLFF TRBJ1-4 NA few TRBV6-1
TGTGCCAGCAGTTTCCGGAGGGGAGGCACTGAAGCTTTCTTT CASSFRRGGTEAFF TRBJ1-1 NA few TRBV27
TGCAGTGCTAGAGAGGGGGGAGTAACAACTGAAGCTTTCTTT CSAREGGVTTEAFF TRBJ1-1 NA few TRBV20-1
TGCAGTGCTAGAGAAGAGCCGGAGCGGGAGCAGTACTTC CSAREEPEREQYF TRBJ2-7 NA large TRBV20-1
TGCGCCAGCAGCTTGGGGTCGGGGGGAAGCACTGAAGCTTTCTTT CASSLGSGGSTEAFF TRBJ1-1 NA NA TRBV5-1
TGTGCCAGTAGTAACCGGGACAGGGTCGATCAGCCCCAGCATTTT CASSNRDRVDQPQHF TRBJ1-5 TRBD1 NA TRBV19